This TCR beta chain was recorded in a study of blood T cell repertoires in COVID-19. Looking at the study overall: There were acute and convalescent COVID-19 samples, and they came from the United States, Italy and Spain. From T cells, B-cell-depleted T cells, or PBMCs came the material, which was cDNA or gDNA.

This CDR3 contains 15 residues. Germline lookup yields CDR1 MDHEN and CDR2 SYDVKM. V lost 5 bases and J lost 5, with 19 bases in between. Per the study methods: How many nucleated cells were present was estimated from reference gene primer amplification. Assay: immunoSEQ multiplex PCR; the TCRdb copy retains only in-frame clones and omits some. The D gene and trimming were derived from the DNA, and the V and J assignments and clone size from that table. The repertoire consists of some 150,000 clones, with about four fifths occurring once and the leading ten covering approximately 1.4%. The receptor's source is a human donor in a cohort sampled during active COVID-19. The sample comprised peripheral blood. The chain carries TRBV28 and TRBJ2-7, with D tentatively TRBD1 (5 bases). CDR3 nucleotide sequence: TGTGCCAGCAGTCCCCGAACAGGACGGGCGGACGAGCAGTACTTC. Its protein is CASSPRTGRADEQYF.